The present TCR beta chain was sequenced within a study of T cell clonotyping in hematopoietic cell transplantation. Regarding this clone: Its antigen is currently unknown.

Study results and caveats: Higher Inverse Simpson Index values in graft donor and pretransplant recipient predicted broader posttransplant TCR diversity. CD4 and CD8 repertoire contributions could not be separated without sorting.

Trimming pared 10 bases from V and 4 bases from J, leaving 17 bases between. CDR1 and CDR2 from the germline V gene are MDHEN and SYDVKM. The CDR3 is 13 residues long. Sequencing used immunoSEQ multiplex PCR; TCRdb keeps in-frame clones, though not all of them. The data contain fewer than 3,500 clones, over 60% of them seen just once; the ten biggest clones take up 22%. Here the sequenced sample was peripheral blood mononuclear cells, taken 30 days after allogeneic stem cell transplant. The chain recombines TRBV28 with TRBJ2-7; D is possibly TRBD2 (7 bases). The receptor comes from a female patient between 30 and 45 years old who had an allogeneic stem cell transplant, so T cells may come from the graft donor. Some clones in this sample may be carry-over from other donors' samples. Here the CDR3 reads CATRRGRVYEQYF. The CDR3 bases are TGTGCCACACGGAGGGGGAGGGTGTACGAGCAGTACTTC.